This note documents a single T cell receptor beta chain sequence. This clone came up once. Its target antigen remains unknown. One base away there is no much larger clone; base qualities are not given. The data originate from a study of radiation and T cells in renal cell carcinoma (dated by TCRdb to 2018 to 2021). Describing the broader study: The samples were drawn from a clinical trial, where primary renal cell carcinomas were treated with 15 Gy of stereotactic body radiation therapy and then removed by nephrectomy 4 weeks afterward. In total, about 51 samples underwent TCR beta sequencing: some 26 tumors plus 27 peripheral blood samples. Across all 55 or so samples, approximately 4,000,000 unique CDR3 nucleotide sequences, encoding 2.5 million to 3 million unique CDR3 amino acid sequences, were identified. Study-wide findings and limitations: Blood repertoire dynamics were not followed beyond 4 weeks after treatment. No pretreatment tumor biopsies were available, so the baseline intratumoral presence of clonotypes could not be determined. Because the trial had a single-armed design, the trial could not examine how radiation dose or scheduling affected the TCR repertoire. An increase in top tumor clonotypes in blood was observed from baseline to 2 weeks post-radiation, followed by contraction by 4 weeks, which was taken to suggest transient expansion of tumor-resident clones.

The CDR3, from cysteine to phenylalanine, totals 15 residues. Just the 45-base CDR3 DNA is kept, in frame starting at base 1. Trimming takes 5 bases from V and 4 bases from J, and the germline ends sit 15 bases apart. The germline V gene specifies SGHTA as CDR1 and FQGNSA as CDR2. Reading the label with the study, this specimen's time point is: baseline pretreatment blood. The sample's treatment or condition, from its label and the paper: 15 Gy SBRT to primary tumor, nephrectomy 4 weeks later. To follow tumor-enriched clonotypes, serial peripheral blood was collected from radiation-treated patients at baseline and at 2 weeks and 4 weeks after SBRT. Every patient's renal cell carcinoma showed clear cell pathology. Genomic DNA for TCR sequencing was prepared using the QIAamp DNA Blood Mini Kit (Qiagen). The analyses included just those samples that passed every quality control check. TCR beta libraries were generated from genomic DNA with the immunoSEQ kit, following the manufacturer's recommendations. To prepare the libraries, a first multiplex PCR with proprietary primers was run, followed by a second PCR that added unique barcodes, and a bead cleanup was done after each round. Each sample batch included a kit-provided positive control reaction and a negative control reaction. The final libraries were assessed on an Agilent 4200 TapeStation D1000 ScreenTape, pooled by volume, and quantified by qPCR. Sequencing was performed on an Illumina NextSeq500 using a MidOutput 150-cycle cartridge, with 156 Read1 cycles, 15 Index1 cycles, and the kit custom primers. The pooled library was loaded at approximately 0.98 pM with about 20% PhiX control spiked in. From the authors' description of their analysis: The vendor-processed data were analyzed in R, and a clonotype was defined as all T cells that share the same CDR3 nucleotide sequence. In the clone abundance analyses, frequencies were normalized to the 10,000 most abundant clones in each sample. Before analysis, public T cell clones were removed, and these numbered fewer than five per sample on average. Tumor-enriched clonotypes and baseline blood-enriched clonotypes were defined as those with an abundance difference of at least 32-fold between compartments. A beta-binomial differential abundance model was applied to find clonotypes that expanded or contracted between blood time points. Tumor-blood repertoire similarity was measured with the Baroni-Urbani and Buser coefficient, and group comparisons used two-tailed Wilcoxon tests in R. TCRdb holds this immuneACCESS table with in-frame rearrangements only. Some clones are missing; in checked studies, unresolved V genes explain under half, and the rest has no known cause. Clone size and the V and J calls come from that table; the DNA yielded D and trimming. A total of 95,000 or so clones appear in this sample, around nine tenths of them only once. The top ten clonotypes cover approximately 8.4% of the sample.

The TCR originated in a man aged 50 to 60 with renal cell carcinoma. The sample consisted of blood, taken from a patient whose treatment included radiotherapy and nephrectomy. The chain is assembled from TRBV7-2 and TRBJ1-3; a tentative D match to TRBD1 spans 5 bases. The DNA reads as follows: TGTGCCAGCAGCATGGGGGGGTCTTCCGGAAACACCATATATTTT. The encoded protein is CASSMGGSSGNTIYF.